This is a list of T cell receptor beta chains from one sample in a study of blood T cell repertoires in COVID-19. This table comes from immunoSEQ multiplex PCR, and its TCRdb copy is limited to in-frame clones, with some not included. The table shows around 250,000 clones, with roughly 84% occurring only once. Sequenced sample: peripheral blood. The receptor source for this set is a woman aged 40-49 years who had recovered from COVID-19. The conserved cysteine and the conserved F or W are not part of the CDR3 here.

TRBV18	TRBJ2-5	ASSPATAQETQY
TRBV5-1	TRBJ2-7	ASSLIAGGYEQY
TRBV5-8	TRBJ1-5	ASSMGQGGNQPQH
TRBV27	TRBJ1-2	ASSFQLGQTYGYT
TRBV12-3/TRBV12-4	TRBJ1-5	ASSLLRDQPQH
TRBV7-8	TRBJ1-1	ASSRGWTGGGPNTEAF
TRBV19	TRBJ2-1	ASSTAAYNEQF
TRBV2	TRBJ1-1	ASRNRGDTEAF
TRBV5-4	TRBJ1-1	ASSIDRANTEAF
TRBV4-1	TRBJ1-5	ASSQDPGMVEQPQH
TRBV6-5	TRBJ1-5	ASSWGTGTSNQPQH
TRBV4-1	TRBJ2-1	ASSQTTGDDEQF
TRBV5-6	TRBJ1-5	ASSLAVAGNQPQH
TRBV30	TRBJ1-5	AWSGSRSQPQH
TRBV14	TRBJ2-1	ASSYYNEQF
TRBV27	TRBJ1-5	ASSRQARQPQH